What follows describes a single TCR beta chain. In the source study's methods: Reference gene primer amplification yielded estimated nucleated cell counts. Sequenced by immunoSEQ multiplex PCR; TCRdb stores in-frame clones only, minus some. V, J and clone size are taken as reported in that table, and D and trimming were inferred from the DNA itself. The data show some 99,000 clones, 70% to 90% seen once. The sample belongs to a study of blood T cell repertoires in COVID-19. In the study overall: Sites in the United States, Italy and Spain provided acute and convalescent COVID-19 samples. The cDNA or gDNA used as material had been derived from T cells, B-cell-depleted T cells, or PBMCs.

V was cut by 6 bases and J by 0 bases, with 11 bases left in between. The length of the CDR3 is 15 residues. CDR1 and CDR2 (germline): MDHEN, SYDVKM. The genes are TRBV28 and TRBJ2-2; D perhaps matches TRBD1 (6 bases). The clonotype originates from a woman in her sixties or seventies with acute or convalescent COVID-19. Source material: peripheral blood. CDR3 sequence: CASRGTTANTGELFF. CDR3 DNA sequence: TGTGCCAGCAGGGGGACAACCGCGAACACCGGGGAGCTGTTTTTT.